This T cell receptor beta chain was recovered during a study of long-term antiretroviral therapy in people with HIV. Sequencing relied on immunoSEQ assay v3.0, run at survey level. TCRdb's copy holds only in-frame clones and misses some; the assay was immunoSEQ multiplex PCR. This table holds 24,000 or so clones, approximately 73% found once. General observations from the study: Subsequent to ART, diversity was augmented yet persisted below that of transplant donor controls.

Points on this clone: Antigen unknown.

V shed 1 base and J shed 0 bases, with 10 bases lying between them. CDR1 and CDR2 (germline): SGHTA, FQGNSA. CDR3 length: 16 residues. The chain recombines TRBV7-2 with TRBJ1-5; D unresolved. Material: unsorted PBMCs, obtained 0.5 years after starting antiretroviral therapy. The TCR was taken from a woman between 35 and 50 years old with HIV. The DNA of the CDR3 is TGTGCCAGCAGCTTAGTCTCCCGTTATAGCAATCAGCCCCAGCATTTT. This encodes CASSLVSRYSNQPQHF. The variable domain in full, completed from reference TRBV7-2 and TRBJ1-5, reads GAGVSQSPSNKVTEKGKDVELRCDPISGHTALYWYRQSLGQGLEFLIYFQGNSAPDKSGLPSDRFSAERTGGSVSTLTIQRTQQEDSAVYLCASSLVSRYSNQPQHFGDGTRLSIL.